Shown below are 13 T cell receptor beta chains from a single sample sequenced in a study of identical twins (TCRdb year 2016). The library was made by 5' RACE. Data came from an Illumina HiSeq 2000. In-frame beta chains were kept once TCRdb had trimmed the public reads at Q25 with fastp and called clones with MiXCR. When rows share a CDR3 protein, they turn into one entry using the most common DNA and genes. The sample table holds about 660,000 distinct CDR3 sequences, of which 8.5% to 9.5% were seen once. 0.75% to 1% of the sample is held by the ten biggest clonotypes. The same specimen was also included in a second study, on yellow fever vaccine responses in identical twins.

What was sequenced was PBMCs. Receptor source: a woman aged 18-29 years in good health.

This chain uses TRBV6-2 or TRBV6-3 with TRBJ2-1; D is uncertain. CDR3 size: 14 residues. CDR1 MNHEY and CDR2 SVGEGT come from the germline V gene. V lost 7 bases to trimming and J lost 3 bases, with 13 bases between them. CDR3 region: CASKNQDRYNEQFF. The DNA for the CDR3 is TGTGCCAGCAAAAACCAGGACCGCTACAATGAGCAGTTCTTC.

In this sample, this clonotype turned up many times. This sequence joins TRBV12-3 or TRBV12-4 and TRBJ2-7, with TRBD1 matching 8 bases. J gave up 4 bases and V 2 bases, and 4 bases lay outside the gene matches. The CDR3 totals 14 residues. CDR3 coding DNA: TGTGCCAGCAGTTTAAACCAGGGGGCTTACGAGCAGTACTTC. This translates into CASSLNQGAYEQYF.

The chain combines TRBV12-3 or TRBV12-4 with TRBJ1-6, with D maybe TRBD1 (6 bases). Trimming cost V 1 base and J 14 bases, with 18 bases left between them. CDR3 length equals 15 residues. The CDR3, as DNA: TGTGCCAGCAGTTTAGGCACAGGGTTGGCCCCCACCCTCCACTTT. Translated: CASSLGTGLAPTLHF.

This clonotype appeared many times. This chain connects TRBV7-2 to TRBJ2-3; D is unclear. The V gene lost 0 bases and the J gene lost 0 bases, with 7 bases spanning the gap. CDR3 length: 15 amino acids. Germline V lookup: CDR1 SGHTA, CDR2 FQGNSA. CDR3 nucleotide sequence: TGTGCCAGCAGCTTAGCTCTCTACAGCACAGATACGCAGTATTTT. Protein product: CASSLALYSTDTQYF.

The chain joins TRBV7-9 to TRBJ2-3; 7 positions match TRBD1. J lost 1 base, V lost 5 bases, and 6 bases had no gene match. The germline gives CDR1 SEHNR, CDR2 FQNEAQ (reference sequence). The CDR3 loop spans 15 amino acids. CDR3 residues: CASSVTGVRTDTQYF. CDR3 coding DNA: TGTGCCAGCAGCGTCACAGGGGTACGCACAGATACGCAGTATTTT. Combining the CDR3 with reference TRBV7-9 and TRBJ2-3 gives the whole variable domain DTGVSQNPRHKITKRGQNVTFRCDPISEHNRLYWYRQTLGQGPEFLTYFQNEAQLEKSRLLSDRFSAERPKGSFSTLEIQRTEQGDSAMYLCASSVTGVRTDTQYFGPGTRLTVL.

This clonotype was picked up a small number of times. The V and J genes are TRBV7-9 and TRBJ2-3; TRBD2 matches at 14 bases. The V and J ends lost 3 bases and 5 bases, in that order; junction bases with no gene match: 7. This CDR3 has 17 residues. Germline CDR1 and CDR2: SEHNR and FQNEAQ (reference sequence). This chain's CDR3 is CASSLMTSGGAEDTQYF. CDR3 DNA sequence: TGTGCCAGCAGCTTGATGACTAGCGGGGGGGCCGAAGATACGCAGTATTTT.

The chain uses TRBV20-1 and TRBJ2-1; possible D gene TRBD1, 5 bases. V was trimmed by 5 bases and J by 9 bases, leaving 17 bases between them. Germline V gene data show CDR1 as DFQATT and CDR2 as SNEGSKA (reference sequence). The CDR3 sequence is 13 residues long. The CDR3 here is CSAPGRPGSEQFF. The CDR3 bases are TGCAGTGCTCCGGGCCGGCCAGGGTCTGAGCAGTTCTTC.

This clonotype was found many times. The chain has TRBV29-1 and TRBJ2-1; 15 nucleotides align to TRBD2. Trimming took 6 bases from V and 7 from J; bases not matched to a gene: 7. From germline, CDR1 is SQVTM and CDR2 ANQGSEA. The length of the CDR3 is 15 residues. CDR3 region: CSVPGLAGGSNEQFF. The CDR3 region has the DNA TGCAGCGTACCCGGACTAGCGGGAGGGTCGAATGAGCAGTTCTTC.

This clonotype was observed a few times. The chain links TRBV6-2 or TRBV6-3 to TRBJ2-7; D is possibly TRBD1 (6 bases). Germline V gives CDR1 MNHEY, CDR2 SVGEGT. Trimming took 6 bases from V and 0 from J, leaving 18 bases between them. This CDR3 is 16 amino acids long. The CDR3 is CASSRPLQGSSYEQYF. Here the CDR3 DNA reads TGTGCCAGCAGCCGACCCCTACAGGGAAGCTCCTACGAGCAGTACTTC.

This clonotype was found many times. This sequence joins TRBV5-1 and TRBJ1-1, with D possibly being TRBD1 (6 bases). The germline V gene encodes CDR1 SGHRS and CDR2 YFSETQ. CDR3 length: 14 amino acids. Trimming removed 3 bases at V and 2 bases at J, with 11 bases between. The CDR3 loop reads CASSSTGSNTEAFF. The DNA for the CDR3 is TGCGCCAGCAGCTCAACAGGGAGTAACACTGAAGCTTTCTTT.

The chain uses TRBV28 and TRBJ2-1; 9 bases are shared with TRBD2. The CDR3 sequence is 16 residues long. In germline, CDR1 is MDHEN, CDR2 SYDVKM. The V segment lost 3 bases and the J segment 0 bases; nucleotides outside the gene matches: 3. DNA for the CDR3: TGTGCCAGCAGTTTTATGCGGGGGGGCTCCTACAATGAGCAGTTCTTC. Its translation is CASSFMRGGSYNEQFF.

This clonotype has at least ten counts. The chain has TRBV5-6 and TRBJ2-7; 8 bases align to TRBD1. There are 15 residues in the CDR3. With 1 base clipped from V and 3 bases from J, the junction kept 6 bases outside the gene matches. Germline V gene lookup returns CDR1 SGHDT and CDR2 YYEEEE. The CDR3 loop reads CASSLKDREFYEQYF. For the CDR3, the DNA is TGTGCCAGCAGCTTGAAGGACAGGGAATTCTACGAGCAGTACTTC. The full variable domain, its missing parts supplied by reference TRBV5-6 and TRBJ2-7, is DAGVTQSPTHLIKTRGQQVTLRCSPKSGHDTVSWYQQALGQGPQFIFQYYEEEERQRGNFPDRFSGHQFPNYSSELNVNALLLGDSALYLCASSLKDREFYEQYFGPGTRLTVT.

This rearrangement joins TRBV20-1 to TRBJ2-1; the match to TRBD1 covers 7 bases. Per germline, CDR1 DFQATT and CDR2 SNEGSKA (reference sequence). Germline trimming cut 0 bases from V and 4 bases from J; bases unmatched to any gene: 3. CDR3 size: 14 residues. The CDR3: CSAREGQVYNEQFF. Written as DNA, the CDR3 is TGCAGTGCTAGAGAAGGACAGGTATACAATGAGCAGTTCTTC.